This T cell receptor beta chain was profiled in a study of a mutant IDH1 vaccine in newly diagnosed glioma. Looking at the study overall: Patients underwent eight vaccinations, which took place in weeks 1, 3, 5, 7, 11, 15, 19 and 23. Treatment recipients were approximately 60% male and roughly 38% female, and their mean age was around 40 years. The earlier regimen, radiotherapy, temozolomide, or both, was most often both. Whole-study findings and limits: Most patients, around 93%, showed vaccine-induced immune responses.

On this clone itself: Its antigen is not identified.

Profiled with immunoSEQ multiplex PCR; TCRdb holds only in-frame clones, not every one. The table records about 21,000 clones, about 90% of them present only once. Germline CDR1 reads SGHRS; CDR2 reads YFSETQ. The J segment lost 0 bases and the V segment lost 4 bases, leaving 7 bases of the junction unmatched. The CDR3 contains 16 residues. The time point: week 11, during vaccination. Mutant IDH1 20-mer peptide, at 300 ug, made up each vaccine dose, with topical imiquimod. The starting material was PBMCs, obtained from a glioma patient whose treatment included an IDH1 peptide vaccine. This chain connects TRBV5-1 to TRBJ1-3; 7 nucleotides line up with TRBD1. The clonotype comes from a woman in her thirties or forties with glioma. The CDR3 sequence is CASSADRLTSGNTIYF. Here the CDR3 DNA reads TGCGCCAGCAGCGCGGACAGGTTGACCTCTGGAAACACCATATATTTT.